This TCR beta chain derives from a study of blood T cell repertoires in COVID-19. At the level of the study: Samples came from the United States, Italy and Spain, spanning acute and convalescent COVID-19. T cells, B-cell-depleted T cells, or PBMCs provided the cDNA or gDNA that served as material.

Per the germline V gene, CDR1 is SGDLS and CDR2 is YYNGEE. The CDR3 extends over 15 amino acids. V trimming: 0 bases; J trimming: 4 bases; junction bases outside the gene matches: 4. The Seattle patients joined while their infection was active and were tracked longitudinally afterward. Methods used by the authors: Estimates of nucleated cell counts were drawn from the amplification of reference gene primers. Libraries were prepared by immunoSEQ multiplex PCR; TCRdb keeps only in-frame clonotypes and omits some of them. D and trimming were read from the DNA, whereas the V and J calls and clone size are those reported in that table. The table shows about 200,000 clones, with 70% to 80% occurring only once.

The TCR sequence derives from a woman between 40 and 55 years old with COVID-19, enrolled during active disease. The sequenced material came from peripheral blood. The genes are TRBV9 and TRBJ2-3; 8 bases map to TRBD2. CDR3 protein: CASSVGGAGADTQYF. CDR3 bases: TGTGCCAGCAGCGTAGGAGGAGCGGGAGCAGATACGCAGTATTTT. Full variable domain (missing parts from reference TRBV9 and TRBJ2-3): DSGVTQTPKHLITATGQRVTLRCSPRSGDLSVYWYQQSLDQGLQFLIQYYNGEERAKGNILERFSAQQFPDLHSELNLSSLELGDSALYFCASSVGGAGADTQYFGPGTRLTVL.